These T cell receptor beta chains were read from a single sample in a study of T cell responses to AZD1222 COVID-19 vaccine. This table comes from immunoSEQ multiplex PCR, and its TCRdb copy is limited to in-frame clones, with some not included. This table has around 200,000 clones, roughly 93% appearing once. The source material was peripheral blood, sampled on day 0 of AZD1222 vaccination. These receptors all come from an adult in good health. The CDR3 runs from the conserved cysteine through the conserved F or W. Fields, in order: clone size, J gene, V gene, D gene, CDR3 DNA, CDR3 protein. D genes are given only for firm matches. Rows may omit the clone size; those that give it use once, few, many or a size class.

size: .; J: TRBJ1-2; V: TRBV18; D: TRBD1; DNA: TGTGCCAGCTCACCACGAGGAGGGGGCGGCTATGGCTACACCTTC; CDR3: CASSPRGGGGYGYTF
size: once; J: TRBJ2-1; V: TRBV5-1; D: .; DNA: TGCGCCAGCAGGAGTGGAGGAGGGAATGAGCAGTTCTTC; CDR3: CASRSGGGNEQFF
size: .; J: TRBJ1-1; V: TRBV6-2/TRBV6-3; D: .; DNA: TGTGCCAGCAGTTACCATAGGAGAGCTGAAGCTTTCTTT; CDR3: CASSYHRRAEAFF
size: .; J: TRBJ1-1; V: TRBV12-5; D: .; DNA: TGTGCTAGTGGCCAATCCGGGACAAAGAGCACTGAAGCTTTCTTT; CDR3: CASGQSGTKSTEAFF
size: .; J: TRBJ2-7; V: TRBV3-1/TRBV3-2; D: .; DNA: TGTGCCAGCAGCCAAGGGTACGAGCAGTACTTC; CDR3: CASSQGYEQYF
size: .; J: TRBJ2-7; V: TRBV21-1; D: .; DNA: TGTGCCAGCAGCCTCGTTTGGGGAGGTTACGAGCAGTACTTC; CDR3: CASSLVWGGYEQYF
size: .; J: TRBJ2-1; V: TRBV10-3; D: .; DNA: TGTGCCATCTCTCAACTAACAGACTACAATGAGCAGTTCTTC; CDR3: CAISQLTDYNEQFF
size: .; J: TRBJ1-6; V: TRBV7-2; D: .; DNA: TGTGCCAGCAGCTCACGGACAGCGAATTCACCCCTCCACTTT; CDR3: CASSSRTANSPLHF
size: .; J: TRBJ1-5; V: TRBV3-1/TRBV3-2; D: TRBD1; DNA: TGTGCCAGCAGCCAAGATCGGATCGGGACAGGACATCAGCCCCAGCATTTT; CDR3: CASSQDRIGTGHQPQHF
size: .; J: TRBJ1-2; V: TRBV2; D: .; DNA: TGTGCCAGCATGAGAGGTGCGGGGGGCTACACCTTC; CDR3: CASMRGAGGYTF
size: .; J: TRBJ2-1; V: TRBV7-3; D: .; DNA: TGTGCCAGCAGCTCGGGGCCACACAATGAGCAGTTCTTC; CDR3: CASSSGPHNEQFF
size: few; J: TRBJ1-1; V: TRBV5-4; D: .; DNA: TGTGCCAGCAGCTTGTTTCAAGTGAACACTGAAGCTTTCTTT; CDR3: CASSLFQVNTEAFF
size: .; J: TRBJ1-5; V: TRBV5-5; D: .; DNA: TGTGCCAGCAGCTTGAGTTCTACGAGTCAGCCCCAGCATTTT; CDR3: CASSLSSTSQPQHF
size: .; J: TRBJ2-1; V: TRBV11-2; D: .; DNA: TGTGCCAGCAGCTTAGGAGGACCGCCCTACAATGAGCAGTTCTTC; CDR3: CASSLGGPPYNEQFF
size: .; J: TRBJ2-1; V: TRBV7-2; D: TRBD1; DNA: TGTGCCAGCAGCTTCGACAGGGACTCCTACAATGAGCAGTTCTTC; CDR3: CASSFDRDSYNEQFF
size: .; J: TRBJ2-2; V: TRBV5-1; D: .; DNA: TGCGCCAGCAGCTCGTTCGCCGGGGCAAGTAGCACCGGGGAGCTGTTTTTT; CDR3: CASSSFAGASSTGELFF
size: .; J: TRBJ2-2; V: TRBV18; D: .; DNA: TGTGCCAGCTCACTGGCGGGGGCAGTACTCACCGGGGAGCTGTTTTTT; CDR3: CASSLAGAVLTGELFF
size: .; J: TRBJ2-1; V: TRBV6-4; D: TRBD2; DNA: TGTGCCAGCAGTGACCGACTAGCGGATAATCTATACTACAATGAGCAGTTCTTC; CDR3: CASSDRLADNLYYNEQFF
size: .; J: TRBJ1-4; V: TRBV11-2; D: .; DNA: TGTGCCAGCAGCCTGGCGCGGATTCCAACTAATGAAAAACTGTTTTTT; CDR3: CASSLARIPTNEKLFF
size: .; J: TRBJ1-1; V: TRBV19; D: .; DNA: TGTGCCAGTAGTATCAGCATGAACACTGAAGCTTTCTTT; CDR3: CASSISMNTEAFF
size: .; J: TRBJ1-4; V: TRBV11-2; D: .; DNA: TGTGCCAGCAGCTTAGTAGGCCCTAATGAAAAACTGTTTTTT; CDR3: CASSLVGPNEKLFF
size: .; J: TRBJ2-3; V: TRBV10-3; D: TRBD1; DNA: TGTGCCACCACCGGGACAGGGGGACCAGATACGCAGTATTTT; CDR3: CATTGTGGPDTQYF